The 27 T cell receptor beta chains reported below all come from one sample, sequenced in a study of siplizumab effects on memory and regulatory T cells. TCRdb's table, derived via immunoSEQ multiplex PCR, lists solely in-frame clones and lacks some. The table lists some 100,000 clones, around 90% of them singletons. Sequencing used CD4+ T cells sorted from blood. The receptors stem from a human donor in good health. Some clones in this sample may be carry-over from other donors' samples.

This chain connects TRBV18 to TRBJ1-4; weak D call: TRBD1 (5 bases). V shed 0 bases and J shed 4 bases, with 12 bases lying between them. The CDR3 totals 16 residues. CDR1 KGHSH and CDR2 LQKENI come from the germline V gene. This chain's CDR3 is CASSPPSEGRNEKLFF. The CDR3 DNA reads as TGTGCCAGCTCACCACCGTCGGAGGGGCGTAATGAAAAACTGTTTTTT.

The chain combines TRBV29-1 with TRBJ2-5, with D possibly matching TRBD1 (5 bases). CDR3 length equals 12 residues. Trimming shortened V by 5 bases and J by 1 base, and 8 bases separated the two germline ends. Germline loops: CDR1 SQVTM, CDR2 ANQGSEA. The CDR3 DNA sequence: TGCAGCGTTTCAAGGGGCCAAGAGACCCAGTACTTC. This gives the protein CSVSRGQETQYF.

DNA for the CDR3: TGTGCCAGCAGCCGGACTAGCAGAGTAAATTTTTACAATGAGCAGTTCTTC. Translated, it gives CASSRTSRVNFYNEQFF. The chain uses TRBV6-4 and TRBJ2-1, with 8 bases fitting TRBD2. This CDR3 spans 17 amino acids. Germline CDR1 reads MRHNA; CDR2 reads SNTAGT. V lost 6 bases to trimming and J lost 4 bases; unmatched junction nucleotides: 14.

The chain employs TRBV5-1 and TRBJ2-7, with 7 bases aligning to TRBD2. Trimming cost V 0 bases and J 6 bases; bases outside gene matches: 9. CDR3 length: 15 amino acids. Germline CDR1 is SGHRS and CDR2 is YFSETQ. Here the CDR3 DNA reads TGCGCCAGCAGCTTGGAAGGGACTAACAGTTTCGAGCAGTACTTC. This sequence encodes CASSLEGTNSFEQYF.

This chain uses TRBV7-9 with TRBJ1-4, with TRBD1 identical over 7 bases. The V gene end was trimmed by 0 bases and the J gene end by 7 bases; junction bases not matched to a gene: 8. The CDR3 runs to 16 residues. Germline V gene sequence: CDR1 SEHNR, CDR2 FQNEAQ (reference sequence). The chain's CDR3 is CASSLAGTARGEKLFF. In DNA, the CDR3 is TGTGCCAGCAGCTTAGCCGGGACAGCCCGGGGTGAAAAACTGTTTTTT. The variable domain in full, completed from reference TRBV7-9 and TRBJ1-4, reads DTGVSQNPRHKITKRGQNVTFRCDPISEHNRLYWYRQTLGQGPEFLTYFQNEAQLEKSRLLSDRFSAERPKGSFSTLEIQRTEQGDSAMYLCASSLAGTARGEKLFFGSGTQLSVL.

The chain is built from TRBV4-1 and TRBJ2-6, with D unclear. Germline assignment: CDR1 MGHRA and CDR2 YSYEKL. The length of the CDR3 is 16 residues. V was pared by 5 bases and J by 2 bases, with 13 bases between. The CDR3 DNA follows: TGCGCCAGCAGCTATCCCCTCCTTGCTGGGGCCAACGTCCTGACTTTC. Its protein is CASSYPLLAGANVLTF.

The CDR3 nucleotides read TGTGCCAGCAGTTTAGAAGTAAGCGGCTACACCTTC. Translation gives CASSLEVSGYTF. The chain recombines TRBV28 with TRBJ1-2; D is uncertain. Germline loops: CDR1 MDHEN, CDR2 SYDVKM. V was pared by 2 bases and J by 8 bases, with 9 bases between. The CDR3 is 12 residues long.

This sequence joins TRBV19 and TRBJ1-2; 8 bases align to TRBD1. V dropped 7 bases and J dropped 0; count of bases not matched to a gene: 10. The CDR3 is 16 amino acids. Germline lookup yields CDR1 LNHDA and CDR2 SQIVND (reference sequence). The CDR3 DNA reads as TGTGCCAGTATATGGGGGGACAGGCAAGCTAACTATGGCTACACCTTC. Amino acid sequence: CASIWGDRQANYGYTF. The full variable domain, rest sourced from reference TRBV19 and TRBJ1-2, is DGGITQSPKYLFRKEGQNVTLSCEQNLNHDAMYWYRQDPGQGLRLIYYSQIVNDFQKGDIAEGYSVSREKKESFPLTVTSAQKNPTAFYLCASIWGDRQANYGYTFGSGTRLTVV.

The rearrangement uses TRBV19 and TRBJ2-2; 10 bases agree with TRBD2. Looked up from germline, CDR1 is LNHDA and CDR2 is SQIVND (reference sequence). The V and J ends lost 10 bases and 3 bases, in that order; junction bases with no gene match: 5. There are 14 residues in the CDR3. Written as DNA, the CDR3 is TGTGCCACCAGGAGCGGGAGGGACACCGGGGAGCTGTTTTTT. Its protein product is CATRSGRDTGELFF.

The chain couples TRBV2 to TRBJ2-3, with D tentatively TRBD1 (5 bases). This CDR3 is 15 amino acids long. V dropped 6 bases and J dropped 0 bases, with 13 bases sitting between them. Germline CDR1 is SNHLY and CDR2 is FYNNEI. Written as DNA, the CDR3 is TGTGCCAGCAGAAGAGACAGCACAAGCACAGATACGCAGTATTTT. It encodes CASRRDSTSTDTQYF.

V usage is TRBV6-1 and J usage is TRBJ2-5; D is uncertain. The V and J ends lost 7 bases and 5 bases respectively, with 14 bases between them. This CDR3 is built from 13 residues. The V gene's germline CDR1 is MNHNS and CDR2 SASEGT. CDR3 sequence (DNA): TGTGCCAGCACAGAGAATGGCGAGGAGACCCAGTACTTC. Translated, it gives CASTENGEETQYF.

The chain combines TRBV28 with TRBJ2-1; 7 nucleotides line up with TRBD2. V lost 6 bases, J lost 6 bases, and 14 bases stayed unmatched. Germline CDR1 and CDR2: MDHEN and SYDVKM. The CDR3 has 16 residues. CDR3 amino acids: CASSSWEGPFINEQFF. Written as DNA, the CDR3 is TGTGCCAGCAGCTCATGGGAGGGCCCTTTTATCAATGAGCAGTTCTTC.

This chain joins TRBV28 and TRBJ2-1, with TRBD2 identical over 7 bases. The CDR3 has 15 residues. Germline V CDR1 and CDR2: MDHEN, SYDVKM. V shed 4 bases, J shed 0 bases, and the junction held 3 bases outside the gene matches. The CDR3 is CASSWGGSSYNEQFF. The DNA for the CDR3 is TGTGCCAGCAGTTGGGGCGGGAGCTCCTACAATGAGCAGTTCTTC.

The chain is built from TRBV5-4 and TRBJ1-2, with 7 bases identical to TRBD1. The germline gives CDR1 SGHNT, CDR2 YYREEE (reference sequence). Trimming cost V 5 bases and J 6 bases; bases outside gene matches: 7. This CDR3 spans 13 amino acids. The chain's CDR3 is CASSLTGLDGYTF. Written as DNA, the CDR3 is TGTGCCAGCAGTTTGACAGGGCTCGATGGCTACACCTTC.

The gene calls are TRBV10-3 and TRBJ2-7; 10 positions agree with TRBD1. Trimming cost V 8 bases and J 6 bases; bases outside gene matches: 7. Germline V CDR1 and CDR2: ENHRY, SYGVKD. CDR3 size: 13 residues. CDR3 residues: CAILGTGDFEQYF. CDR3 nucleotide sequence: TGTGCCATCCTTGGGACAGGGGATTTCGAGCAGTACTTC.

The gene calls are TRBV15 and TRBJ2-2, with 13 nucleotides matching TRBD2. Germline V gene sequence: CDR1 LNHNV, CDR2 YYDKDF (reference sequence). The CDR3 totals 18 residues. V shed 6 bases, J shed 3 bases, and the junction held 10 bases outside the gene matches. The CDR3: CATRKGLAGFWDTGELFF. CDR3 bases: TGTGCCACCAGGAAGGGACTAGCGGGGTTCTGGGACACCGGGGAGCTGTTTTTT. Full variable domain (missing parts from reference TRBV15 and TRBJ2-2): DAMVIQNPRYQVTQFGKPVTLSCSQTLNHNVMYWYQQKSSQAPKLLFHYYDKDFNNEADTPDNFQSRRPNTSFCFLDIRSPGLGDTAMYLCATRKGLAGFWDTGELFFGEGSRLTVL.

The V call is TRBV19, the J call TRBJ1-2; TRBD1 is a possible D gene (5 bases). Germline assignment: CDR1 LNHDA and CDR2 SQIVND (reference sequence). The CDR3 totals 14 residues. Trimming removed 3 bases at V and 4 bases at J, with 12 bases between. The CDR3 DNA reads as TGTGCCAGTAGTATCTTGGGGCTCGGCTATGGCTACACCTTC. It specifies CASSILGLGYGYTF.

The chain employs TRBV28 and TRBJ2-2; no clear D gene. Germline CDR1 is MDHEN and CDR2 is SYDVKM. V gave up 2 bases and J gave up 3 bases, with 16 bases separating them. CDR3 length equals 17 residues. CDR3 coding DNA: TGTGCCAGCAGTTTAGCTGGGCGTGAGCGTCACACCGGGGAGCTGTTTTTT. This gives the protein CASSLAGRERHTGELFF.

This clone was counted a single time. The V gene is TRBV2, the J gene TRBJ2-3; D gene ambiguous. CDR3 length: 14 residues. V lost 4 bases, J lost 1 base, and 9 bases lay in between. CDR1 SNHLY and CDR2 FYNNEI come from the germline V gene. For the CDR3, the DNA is TGTGCCAGCAGTGTTTTGCAGGGCACAGATACGCAGTATTTT. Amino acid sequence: CASSVLQGTDTQYF.

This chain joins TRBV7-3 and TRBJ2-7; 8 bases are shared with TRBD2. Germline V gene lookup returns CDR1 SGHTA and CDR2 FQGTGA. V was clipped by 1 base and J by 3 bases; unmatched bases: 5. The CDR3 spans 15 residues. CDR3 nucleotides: TGTGCCAGCAGCTTAATGGCCGGGACTAGCTACGAGCAGTACTTC. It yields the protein CASSLMAGTSYEQYF.

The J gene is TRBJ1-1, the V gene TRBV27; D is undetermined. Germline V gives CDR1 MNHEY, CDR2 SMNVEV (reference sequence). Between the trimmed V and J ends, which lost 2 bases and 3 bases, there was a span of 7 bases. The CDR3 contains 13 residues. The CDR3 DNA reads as TGTGCCAGCAGTTTAACCTCATACACTGAAGCTTTCTTT. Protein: CASSLTSYTEAFF.

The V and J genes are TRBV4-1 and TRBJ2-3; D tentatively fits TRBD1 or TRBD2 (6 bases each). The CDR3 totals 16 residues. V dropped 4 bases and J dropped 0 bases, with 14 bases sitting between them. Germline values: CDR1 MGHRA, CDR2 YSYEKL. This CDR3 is CASSRQGGSSTDTQYF. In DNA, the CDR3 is TGCGCCAGCAGCCGACAAGGGGGGTCTAGCACAGATACGCAGTATTTT.

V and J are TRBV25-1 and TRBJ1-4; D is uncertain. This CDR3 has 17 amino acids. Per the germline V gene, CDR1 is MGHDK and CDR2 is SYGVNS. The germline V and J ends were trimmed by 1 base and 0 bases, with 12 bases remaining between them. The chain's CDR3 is CASSEFVNEATNEKLFF. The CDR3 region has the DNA TGTGCCAGCAGTGAATTTGTAAACGAGGCAACTAATGAAAAACTGTTTTTT.

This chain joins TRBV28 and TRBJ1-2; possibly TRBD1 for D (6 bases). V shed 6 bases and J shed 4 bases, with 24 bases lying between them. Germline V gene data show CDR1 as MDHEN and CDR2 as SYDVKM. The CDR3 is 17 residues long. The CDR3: CASSPWDGDQGRYGYTF. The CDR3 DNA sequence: TGTGCCAGCAGCCCCTGGGACGGAGATCAGGGGCGCTATGGCTACACCTTC.

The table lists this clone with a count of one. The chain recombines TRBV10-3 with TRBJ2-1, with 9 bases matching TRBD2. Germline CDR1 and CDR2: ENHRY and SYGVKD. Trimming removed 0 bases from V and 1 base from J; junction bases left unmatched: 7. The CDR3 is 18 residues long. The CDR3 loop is CAISESGGRAGSYNEQFF. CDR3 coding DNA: TGTGCCATCAGTGAGTCAGGCGGGAGGGCCGGGTCCTACAATGAGCAGTTCTTC.

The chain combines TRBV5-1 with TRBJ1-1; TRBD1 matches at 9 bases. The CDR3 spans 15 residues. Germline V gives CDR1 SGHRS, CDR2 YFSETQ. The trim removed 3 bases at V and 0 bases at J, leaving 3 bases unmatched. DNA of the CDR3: TGCGCCAGCAGCTCGACAGGGGGGCTGAACACTGAAGCTTTCTTT. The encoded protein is CASSSTGGLNTEAFF.

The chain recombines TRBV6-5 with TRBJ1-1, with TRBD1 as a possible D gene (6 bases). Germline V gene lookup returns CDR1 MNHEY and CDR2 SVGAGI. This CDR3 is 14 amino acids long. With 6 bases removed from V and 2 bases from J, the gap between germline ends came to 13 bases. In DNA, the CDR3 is TGTGCCAGCAGACTGGAGGACAGCAACACTGAAGCTTTCTTT. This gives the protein CASRLEDSNTEAFF.